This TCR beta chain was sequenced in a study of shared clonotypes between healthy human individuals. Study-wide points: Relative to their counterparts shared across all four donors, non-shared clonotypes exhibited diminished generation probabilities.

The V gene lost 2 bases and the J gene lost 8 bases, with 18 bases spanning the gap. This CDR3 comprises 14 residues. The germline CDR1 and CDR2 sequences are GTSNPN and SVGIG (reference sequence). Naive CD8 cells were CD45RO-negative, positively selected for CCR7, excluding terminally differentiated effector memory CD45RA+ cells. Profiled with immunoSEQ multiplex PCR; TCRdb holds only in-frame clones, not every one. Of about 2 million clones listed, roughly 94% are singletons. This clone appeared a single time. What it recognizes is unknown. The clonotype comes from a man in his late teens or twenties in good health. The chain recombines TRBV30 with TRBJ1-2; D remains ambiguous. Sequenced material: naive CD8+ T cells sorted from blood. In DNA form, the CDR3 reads TGTGCCTGGAGTCTCGTTGGAGGTGTCGGAGGCTACACCTTC. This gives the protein CAWSLVGGVGGYTF.